This TCR beta chain was sequenced in a study of blood T cell repertoires in COVID-19. The protocol was immunoSEQ multiplex PCR, while the TCRdb copy is restricted to in-frame clones and leaves out a portion. The sample carries 130,000 or so clones, over 70% recorded once. Germline V lookup: CDR1 SGHNT, CDR2 YYREEE (reference sequence). Losses at the gene ends were 6 bases for V and 3 bases for J; bases not matched to a gene: 21. There are 18 residues in the CDR3. Sequencing was performed on peripheral blood. The chain uses TRBV5-4 and TRBJ2-7, with TRBD2 matching over 7 bases. The sequence derives from a man in his sixties with active or convalescent COVID-19. The CDR3 here is CASNKRGVGGINLYEQYF. The CDR3 coding sequence is TGTGCCAGCAACAAGAGGGGCGTCGGGGGGATTAATCTCTACGAGCAGTACTTC.